The 28 T cell receptor beta chains below come from one sample, sequenced in a study of blood T cells in healthy people across ages. A second about 6 to 12 cycle PCR used barcoded and J-beta primers. Via MiXCR, TCRdb re-called the 5' RACE reads, giving one row per CDR3 protein. The data show 650,000 to 950,000 distinct CDR3 sequences, roughly 44% seen once. Sequencing was carried out using blood. Every receptor here comes from a man in his sixties in good health.

V usage is TRBV7-2 and J usage is TRBJ2-1, with 16 positions matching TRBD2. The trim removed 6 bases at V and 13 bases at J, leaving 12 bases unmatched. The CDR3 consists of 16 residues. Germline CDR1 reads SGHTA; CDR2 reads FQGNSA. Here the CDR3 reads CASRTLGGTSGGEQFF. CDR3 nucleotide sequence: TGTGCCAGCAGAACACTGGGGGGGACTAGCGGGGGGGAACAGTTCTTC.

V and J are TRBV12-3 or TRBV12-4 and TRBJ2-1; no reliable D call. Trimming removed 7 bases at V and 8 bases at J, with 15 bases between. The CDR3 is 13 amino acids. The CDR3, as DNA: TGTGCCAGCAAGACCAATTTGCTCGATGAGCAGTTCTTC. As protein: CASKTNLLDEQFF.

The chain is built from TRBV11-2 and TRBJ1-5; TRBD1 is a possible D gene (5 bases). The CDR3 consists of 13 residues. Germline V gene sequence: CDR1 SGHAT, CDR2 FQNNGV. V lost 5 bases to trimming and J lost 9 bases, with 14 bases between them. CDR3 coding DNA: TGTGCCAGCAGCCCCGGGGACCTGGGGCCCCAGCATTTT. Protein sequence: CASSPGDLGPQHF.

The rearrangement links TRBV20-1 to TRBJ1-1; no clear D. The CDR3 contains 14 residues. The germline V gene encodes CDR1 DFQATT and CDR2 SNEGSKA (reference sequence). V lost 0 bases to trimming and J lost 1 base, with 9 bases between them. This CDR3 reads CSARDLRGNTEAFF. The DNA of the CDR3 is TGCAGTGCTAGAGATCTGCGGGGGAACACTGAAGCTTTCTTT.

This clonotype is a singleton in its sample. The V gene is TRBV5-1, the J gene TRBJ2-7, with a possible D match to TRBD1 (5 bases). Between the trimmed V and J ends, which lost 4 bases and 0 bases, there was a span of 14 bases. CDR1 and CDR2 from the germline V gene are SGHRS and YFSETQ. The CDR3 is made up of 15 amino acids. The CDR3 loop is CASSPRQGTSYEQYF. The CDR3 DNA is TGCGCCAGCAGCCCACGGCAGGGTACCTCCTACGAGCAGTACTTC.

Only a few counts were recorded for this clonotype. This chain links TRBV27 with TRBJ2-3; D possibly corresponds to TRBD2 (5 bases). The CDR3 consists of 15 residues. CDR1 is MNHEY, CDR2 SMNVEV, per germline (reference sequence). The ends were cut back, 8 bases at V and 2 bases at J, with 17 bases in the middle. CDR3 coding DNA: TGTGCCAGCGCAAGAGAGGGAAGGTACACAGATACGCAGTATTTT. Protein product: CASAREGRYTDTQYF.

The V call is TRBV18, the J call TRBJ2-5, with 10 bases aligning to TRBD1. The end of the DNA is better explained by TRBJ2-7, so the J call may be wrong. The V gene's germline CDR1 is KGHSH and CDR2 LQKENI. The CDR3 consists of 16 residues. CDR3: CASSASGDRGNYEQYF. DNA of the CDR3: TGTGCCAGCTCGGCCTCCGGGGACAGGGGTAACTACGAGCAGTACTTC.

V gene TRBV12-3 or TRBV12-4 combines with J gene TRBJ1-5; D is unresolved. Trimming removed 6 bases at V and 3 bases at J, with 24 bases between. CDR3 length: 18 residues. CDR3 residues: CASSSGEYQRGFNQPQHF. CDR3 bases: TGTGCCAGCAGCTCCGGAGAGTACCAGAGAGGATTCAATCAGCCCCAGCATTTT.

This chain connects TRBV20-1 to TRBJ1-1; D possibly corresponds to TRBD1 (5 bases). The CDR3 contains 13 residues. Between the trimmed V and J ends, which lost 5 bases and 1 base, there was a span of 11 bases. CDR1 and CDR2 from the germline V gene are DFQATT and SNEGSKA (reference sequence). CDR3 in DNA: TGCAGTGCTCCCGCACAGGCGAACACTGAAGCTTTCTTT. This codes for CSAPAQANTEAFF.

The chain recombines TRBV6-5 with TRBJ2-5; 10 bases agree with TRBD1. Germline V CDR1 and CDR2: MNHEY, SVGAGI. This CDR3 has 16 residues. Losses at the gene ends were 0 bases for V and 5 bases for J; bases not matched to a gene: 6. The CDR3 DNA reads TGTGCCAGCAGTTACTCGGCTGACAGGGGGCGTGAGACCCAGTACTTC. Protein product: CASSYSADRGRETQYF.

This clonotype was detected a few times. The chain carries TRBV30 and TRBJ1-2; D is possibly TRBD1 (5 bases). The germline gives CDR1 GTSNPN, CDR2 SVGIG (reference sequence). V was shortened by 3 bases and J by 7 bases, with 12 bases between the two germline ends. The CDR3 runs 12 residues. The CDR3 sequence is CAWSPWGIGYTF. The CDR3 nucleotides read TGTGCCTGGAGCCCCTGGGGGATTGGCTACACCTTC. Looking up the rest from reference TRBV30 and TRBJ1-2 gives the full variable domain: SQTIHQWPATLVQPVGSPLSLECTVEGTSNPNLYWYRQAAGRGLQLLFYSVGIGQISSEVPQNLSASRPQDRQFILSSKKLLLSDSGFYLCAWSPWGIGYTFGSGTRLTVV.

This chain links TRBV6-6 with TRBJ1-4, with D perhaps matching TRBD1 (5 bases). Trimming pared 4 bases from V and 0 bases from J, leaving 12 bases between. There are 16 residues in the CDR3. Germline V gene sequence: CDR1 MNHNY, CDR2 SVGAGI (reference sequence). The CDR3 region has the DNA TGTGCCAGCAGTTCCCTCGGGGGGGCAACTAATGAAAAACTGTTTTTT. Protein product: CASSSLGGATNEKLFF.

V and J are TRBV7-2 and TRBJ2-5, with TRBD1 as a possible D gene (6 bases). The CDR3 sequence is 13 residues long. Germline V gene sequence: CDR1 SGHTA, CDR2 FQGNSA. The V end lost 3 bases, the J end lost 7 bases, and 12 bases lay between the germline ends. The CDR3 reads CASSLELQGTQYF. CDR3 nucleotide sequence: TGTGCCAGCAGCTTGGAGCTACAGGGGACCCAGTACTTC.

This clonotype has more than one count but fewer than ten. This chain uses TRBV24-1 with TRBJ2-3, with 13 bases matching TRBD2. The V gene end was trimmed by 10 bases and the J gene end by 2 bases; junction bases not matched to a gene: 2. There are 14 residues in the CDR3. Germline CDR1 KGHDR, CDR2 SFDVKD. CDR3 in amino acids: CATTSGGPTDTQYF. CDR3 DNA: TGTGCCACGACTAGCGGGGGGCCCACAGATACGCAGTATTTT.

The chain is built from TRBV5-5 and TRBJ2-5; D is unresolved. Trimming took off 3 bases at V and 3 bases at J, with 15 bases between the two ends. The CDR3 is 15 residues long. Germline V gives CDR1 SGHKS, CDR2 YYEKEE (reference sequence). The CDR3 coding sequence is TGTGCCAGCAGCTCAATTTTGGCATTCAAAGAGACCCAGTACTTC. Translated, it gives CASSSILAFKETQYF.

This chain uses TRBV2 with TRBJ1-2; TRBD1 might be the D (5 bases). Germline V lookup: CDR1 SNHLY, CDR2 FYNNEI. V gave up 4 bases and J gave up 2 bases, with 8 bases separating them. The CDR3 spans 13 residues. The CDR3: CASSGGANYGYTF. The CDR3 bases are TGTGCCAGCAGTGGGGGCGCGAACTATGGCTACACCTTC.

This chain connects TRBV7-2 to TRBJ2-7; the match to TRBD2 covers 11 bases. CDR1 and CDR2 from the germline V gene are SGHTA and FQGNSA. This CDR3 region has 16 residues. V gave up 5 bases and J gave up 1 base; unmatched junction bases: 7. The CDR3 region has the DNA TGTGCCAGCAGCCCGGTCCTAGCGGGGGGTTCCTACGAGCAGTACTTC. It codes for CASSPVLAGGSYEQYF.

The rearrangement links TRBV7-9 to TRBJ2-4, with 8 bases identical to TRBD1. This CDR3 contains 14 residues. V lost 1 base and J lost 8; bases outside the gene matches: 4. CDR1 is SEHNR and CDR2 is FQNEAQ in the germline V gene (reference sequence). CDR3 in amino acids: CASSLGQGMDIQYF. DNA for the CDR3: TGTGCCAGCAGCTTAGGACAGGGGATGGACATTCAGTACTTC.

This clonotype was picked up one time. The chain employs TRBV5-6 and TRBJ1-2; D is undetermined. The CDR3 sequence is 16 residues long. Trimming removed 3 bases from V and 4 bases from J, with 19 bases in between. Germline CDR1 SGHDT, CDR2 YYEEEE. As DNA, the CDR3 is TGTGCCAGCAGCTCGTCCGCCTTTCGGACGGTCTATGGCTACACCTTC. Translating gives CASSSSAFRTVYGYTF.

The chain carries TRBV6-2 or TRBV6-3 and TRBJ2-4, with TRBD1 matching over 8 bases. The tail of the sequence fits TRBJ2-7 better, so the J call may be wrong. Germline V gene lookup returns CDR1 MNHEY and CDR2 SVGEGT. The CDR3 runs 15 residues. The CDR3 protein is CASSYSCGQGYEQYF. Written as DNA, the CDR3 is TGTGCCAGCAGTTACTCCTGCGGACAGGGCTACGAGCAGTACTTC.

CDR3 sequence reads: CASSYRLAGVRDEQFF. CDR3 nucleotides: TGTGCCAGCAGCTACCGACTAGCGGGGGTCCGGGATGAGCAGTTCTTC. The chain couples TRBV7-9 to TRBJ2-1; 12 bases agree with TRBD2. CDR3 length equals 16 residues. V shed 4 bases and J 8 bases; nucleotides not matched to a gene: 9. Germline V CDR1 and CDR2: SEHNR, FQNEAQ (reference sequence).

J is TRBJ2-1 and V is TRBV18; TRBD2 is a possible D gene (7 bases). CDR3 length: 16 amino acids. V shed 5 bases and J shed 4 bases, with 18 bases lying between them. Germline V gene sequence: CDR1 KGHSH, CDR2 LQKENI. The chain's CDR3 is CASSTSSRGLYNEQFF. The CDR3 DNA is TGTGCCAGCTCAACCTCCTCGCGGGGGCTATACAATGAGCAGTTCTTC.

This clonotype was observed a handful of times. This chain uses TRBV3-1 with TRBJ2-7, with D unclear. V was pared by 2 bases and J by 7 bases, with 9 bases between. Germline CDR1 reads LGHDT; CDR2 reads YNNKEL (reference sequence). The CDR3 is 12 amino acids. The CDR3 reads CASSQLTTEQYF. The CDR3 region has the DNA TGTGCCAGCAGCCAACTGACAACAGAGCAGTACTTC.

This rearrangement joins TRBV7-9 to TRBJ2-1; the D gene could be TRBD1 or TRBD2 (5 bases each). Trimming pared 11 bases from V and 2 bases from J, leaving 16 bases between. CDR3 size: 14 residues. The V gene's germline CDR1 is SEHNR and CDR2 FQNEAQ (reference sequence). The CDR3 coding sequence is TGTGCCGTACTCCGGGACGGGGCCTACAATGAGCAGTTCTTC. Translation gives CAVLRDGAYNEQFF.

This clonotype was detected a few times. V gene TRBV7-8 combines with J gene TRBJ1-5; D is uncertain. The V and J ends lost 6 bases and 0 bases respectively, with 15 bases between them. The CDR3 sequence is 16 residues long. Germline CDR1 SGHVS, CDR2 FQNEAQ. CDR3 in amino acids: CASSMQARSSNQPQHF. In DNA form, the CDR3 reads TGTGCCAGCAGTATGCAGGCCAGATCTAGCAATCAGCCCCAGCATTTT. Combining the CDR3 with reference TRBV7-8 and TRBJ1-5 gives the whole variable domain GAGVSQSPRYKVAKRGQDVALRCDPISGHVSLFWYQQALGQGPEFLTYFQNEAQLDKSGLPSDRFFAERPEGSVSTLKIQRTQQEDSAVYLCASSMQARSSNQPQHFGDGTRLSIL.

This clonotype occurred a few times. V gene TRBV9 combines with J gene TRBJ2-5, with 7 bases that match TRBD2. Germline loops: CDR1 SGDLS, CDR2 YYNGEE. V shed 4 bases and J 1 base; nucleotides not matched to a gene: 10. CDR3 size: 16 residues. The CDR3: CASSQASGGTQETQYF. The CDR3 coding sequence is TGTGCCAGCAGCCAGGCTTCGGGGGGAACCCAAGAGACCCAGTACTTC.

As to this clonotype: The junction departs from germline at one end; a sequencing error may be responsible. The rearrangement uses TRBV4-3 and TRBJ2-7, with 7 nucleotides matching TRBD2. CDR1 and CDR2 from the germline V gene are LGHNA and YSLEER. This CDR3 has 15 amino acids. The DNA of the CDR3 is TGCGCCAGCAGCCAAGATCCCAGCGGGGATTACGCGCAGTACTTC. Translating it yields CASSQDPSGDYAQYF.

A few counts support this clonotype. The chain is built from TRBV28 and TRBJ2-1; 8 nucleotides line up with TRBD1. This CDR3 contains 13 residues. The germline V gene encodes CDR1 MDHEN and CDR2 SYDVKM. V dropped 4 bases and J dropped 9; count of bases not matched to a gene: 5. The CDR3 DNA reads as TGTGCCAGCAGTTCCGACAGGGGTGCTGAGCAGTTCTTC. It yields the protein CASSSDRGAEQFF.